Presented here are 15 T cell receptor beta chains from one specimen sequenced in a study of blood T cell repertoires in COVID-19. Profiled with immunoSEQ multiplex PCR; TCRdb holds only in-frame clones, not every one. The profile covers some 280,000 clones, with 86% appearing a single time and 3% taken by the ten largest. The sample was peripheral blood. The receptors were gathered from a woman aged 30 to 39 with active or convalescent COVID-19.

The chain has TRBV10-3 and TRBJ2-1; 7 nucleotides agree with TRBD2. The CDR3 runs to 13 residues. The germline gives CDR1 ENHRY, CDR2 SYGVKD. The V and J ends lost 6 bases and 8 bases, in that order; junction bases with no gene match: 7. The CDR3 DNA reads as TGTGCCATCAGCACCGGGACTAACTATGAGCAGTTCTTC. This translates into CAISTGTNYEQFF.

The chain links TRBV3-1 (or the pseudogene TRBV3-2) to TRBJ2-3, with 12 bases lining up with TRBD2. There are 16 residues in the CDR3. Germline loops: CDR1 LGHDT, CDR2 YNNKEL (reference sequence). V shed 3 bases, J shed 8 bases, and the junction held 9 bases outside the gene matches. The CDR3 spells CASSQGLAGGTSTQYF. The DNA of the CDR3 is TGTGCCAGCAGCCAGGGTCTAGCGGGGGGGACGAGTACGCAGTATTTT.

The chain employs TRBV4-3 and TRBJ1-2; possibly TRBD1 for D (5 bases). CDR3 length equals 14 residues. V lost 1 base and J 4 bases, leaving 10 bases between the germline ends. CDR1 and CDR2 from the germline V gene are LGHNA and YSLEER. This chain's CDR3 is CASSQGDFGYGYTF. CDR3 coding DNA: TGCGCCAGCAGCCAAGGGGACTTCGGCTATGGCTACACCTTC.

The chain employs TRBV7-2 and TRBJ2-3; maybe TRBD1 (5 bases). Between the trimmed V and J ends, which lost 4 bases and 5 bases, there was a span of 10 bases. CDR3 length: 13 amino acids. In germline, CDR1 is SGHTA, CDR2 FQGNSA. DNA for the CDR3: TGTGCCAGCAGCTCTGTGCAGGGAGATACGCAGTATTTT. It yields the protein CASSSVQGDTQYF.

The rearrangement joins TRBV3-1 (or the pseudogene TRBV3-2) to TRBJ1-5, with D possibly being TRBD1 (6 bases). Trimming pared 4 bases from V and 1 base from J, leaving 14 bases between. The CDR3 runs 16 residues. The germline CDR1 and CDR2 sequences are LGHDT and YNNKEL (reference sequence). CDR3 residues: CASSPERQASNQPQHF. The CDR3 DNA reads TGTGCCAGCAGCCCAGAGCGACAGGCCAGCAATCAGCCCCAGCATTTT.

The gene calls are TRBV6-2 or TRBV6-3 and TRBJ1-6; tentative D call: TRBD1 (5 bases). The V end lost 5 bases, the J end lost 0 bases, and 17 bases lay between the germline ends. Germline values: CDR1 MNHEY, CDR2 SVGEGT. This CDR3 contains 18 residues. This CDR3 reads CASSPPTGESSYNSPLHF. The CDR3 nucleotides are TGTGCCAGCAGTCCGCCCACAGGCGAGAGCTCCTATAATTCACCCCTCCACTTT.

This clone was picked up a small number of times. The rearrangement joins TRBV7-2 to TRBJ2-3; perhaps TRBD2 as D (5 bases). The CDR3 loop spans 13 amino acids. V lost 5 bases and J lost 4, with 10 bases in between. From germline, CDR1 is SGHTA and CDR2 FQGNSA. CDR3 DNA: TGTGCCAGCAGCGATAGGACTGCAGATACGCAGTATTTT. This sequence encodes CASSDRTADTQYF. The full variable domain, its missing parts supplied by reference TRBV7-2 and TRBJ2-3, is GAGVSQSPSNKVTEKGKDVELRCDPISGHTALYWYRQSLGQGLEFLIYFQGNSAPDKSGLPSDRFSAERTGGSVSTLTIQRTQQEDSAVYLCASSDRTADTQYFGPGTRLTVL.

The chain recombines TRBV3-1 (or the pseudogene TRBV3-2) with TRBJ2-7; 8 positions agree with TRBD1. V lost 8 bases and J lost 7; bases outside the gene matches: 4. This CDR3 spans 11 amino acids. The germline V gene has CDR1 LGHDT and CDR2 YNNKEL (reference sequence). CDR3 amino acids: CASQGAGEQYF. The CDR3, as DNA: TGTGCCAGCCAGGGGGCTGGGGAGCAGTACTTC.

The count of this clone is one. The chain is built from TRBV10-3 and TRBJ1-5; tentatively, D is TRBD1 (5 bases). V lost 9 bases, J lost 0 bases, and 12 bases lay in between. Germline V gene sequence: CDR1 ENHRY, CDR2 SYGVKD. CDR3 length equals 14 residues. The CDR3 bases are TGTGCCATAGGTGACAGTAATAGCAATCAGCCCCAGCATTTT. Its protein is CAIGDSNSNQPQHF.

The gene calls are TRBV30 and TRBJ1-2; no definite D call. The length of the CDR3 is 14 residues. The germline gives CDR1 GTSNPN, CDR2 SVGIG (reference sequence). Deletions cut 3 bases from V and 1 base from J, with 12 bases between. The CDR3 DNA reads as TGTGCCTGGAGCGTCAGACTCATTAACTATGGCTACACCTTC. This gives the protein CAWSVRLINYGYTF.

The chain is built from TRBV7-2 and TRBJ1-1; possible D gene TRBD1, 5 bases. CDR3 length equals 15 residues. The germline gives CDR1 SGHTA, CDR2 FQGNSA. V was shortened by 5 bases and J by 1 base, with 14 bases between the two germline ends. CDR3 residues: CASSVAGHANTEAFF. The DNA for the CDR3 is TGTGCCAGCAGCGTCGCGGGGCACGCGAACACTGAAGCTTTCTTT.

This chain connects TRBV30 to TRBJ1-6, with 10 bases that match TRBD1. Losses at the gene ends were 0 bases for V and 6 bases for J; bases not matched to a gene: 5. Germline V gene data show CDR1 as GTSNPN and CDR2 as SVGIG (reference sequence). The CDR3 consists of 16 residues. The CDR3 sequence is CAWSVGQGPANSPLHF. The CDR3 DNA reads as TGTGCCTGGAGTGTGGGACAGGGGCCTGCTAATTCACCCCTCCACTTT.

The chain employs TRBV5-1 and TRBJ1-2; 7 nucleotides line up with TRBD1. Germline CDR1 and CDR2: SGHRS and YFSETQ. The CDR3 is made up of 14 amino acids. J lost 4 bases, V lost 4 bases, and 7 bases had no gene match. The CDR3 sequence is CASSTSQGTYGYTF. Written as DNA, the CDR3 is TGCGCCAGCAGCACATCACAGGGGACCTATGGCTACACCTTC.

V usage is TRBV25-1 and J usage is TRBJ1-2; TRBD1 is a possible D gene (5 bases). Trimming removed 2 bases at V and 0 bases at J, with 16 bases between. The length of the CDR3 is 17 residues. Germline CDR1 reads MGHDK; CDR2 reads SYGVNS. The CDR3 protein is CASSELSRQHANYGYTF. In DNA, the CDR3 is TGTGCCAGCAGTGAACTCTCGAGACAGCATGCTAACTATGGCTACACCTTC.

This chain joins TRBV29-1 and TRBJ2-7; D not certain. CDR3 length: 13 amino acids. V was pared by 0 bases and J by 1 base, with 7 bases between. Germline V CDR1 and CDR2: SQVTM, ANQGSEA. The CDR3 sequence: CSVEDTVSYEQYF. As DNA, the CDR3 is TGCAGCGTTGAAGATACAGTATCCTACGAGCAGTACTTC.